This T cell receptor beta chain was retrieved from a study of cytomegalovirus exposure and HLA in healthy donors. For the study at large: Sequencing of some 190 million T cells in an earlier analysis found 120 million or so unique TCR beta sequences.

Overall study results and limits: In a later analysis, at a false discovery rate of 0.05, 17,000 or so TCR beta sequences matched HLA alleles. It was taken for granted in presence/absence analyses that sequencing depth across donors was roughly uniform. Within an earlier analysis, most TCR beta V segments proved productive either about 90% or about 30% of the time.

By proportion, this clone is medium-sized. Its antigen remains unknown. Amplification used 60 Vbeta primers and 13 Jbeta primers. TCRdb's copy holds only in-frame clones and misses some; the assay was immunoSEQ multiplex PCR. The sample includes around 180,000 clones, 81% of them seen just once. The sample taken for sequencing was PBMCs. The TCR originated in a man younger than 30 in good health and CMV-seronegative.

In nucleotides, the CDR3 is TGTGCCAGCAGCTCTCTCGGGGAGACCCAGTACTTC. Protein sequence: CASSSLGETQYF. V gene TRBV5-4 combines with J gene TRBJ2-5; D remains ambiguous. There are 12 residues in the CDR3. Trimming removed 3 bases from V and 5 bases from J, with 8 bases in between. Per germline, CDR1 SGHNT and CDR2 YYREEE (reference sequence).